The present T cell receptor (beta chain) was sequenced within a study of post-analysis software for immune sequencing data. Study at large: Several disease courses (relapsing-remitting, secondary progressive and progressive-relapsing) of multiple sclerosis were included.

General study findings and limits: People with multiple sclerosis had a significantly lower normalized Chao1 diversity than controls did. The study found TRBV5-6, TRBV5-1 and TRBV20-1 among several TRBV segments more frequent in patients than controls.

Germline V gives CDR1 SGHDT, CDR2 YYEEEE. This CDR3 contains 16 residues. The ends were cut back, 3 bases at V and 3 bases at J, with 15 bases in the middle. Unique molecular identifiers were carried by the TCR beta cDNA libraries. Each batch of roughly 0.95 to 10 million T cells produced roughly 500,000 cDNA molecules. TCRdb reprocessed the PCR reads with MiXCR, giving one entry per CDR3 protein. The sample carries around 150,000 distinct CDR3 sequences, roughly 35% recorded once. Concerning this clonotype: Antigen unknown.

This chain connects TRBV5-6 to TRBJ1-4, with TRBD1 as a possible D gene (5 bases). This receptor was taken from a girl aged 5-17 years with multiple sclerosis. The sample here was blood, taken after autologous hematopoietic stem cell transplantation. For the CDR3, the DNA is TGTGCCAGCAGCTGGGGGTCCTGGAGAGCTAATGAAAAACTGTTTTTT. Translating it yields CASSWGSWRANEKLFF.